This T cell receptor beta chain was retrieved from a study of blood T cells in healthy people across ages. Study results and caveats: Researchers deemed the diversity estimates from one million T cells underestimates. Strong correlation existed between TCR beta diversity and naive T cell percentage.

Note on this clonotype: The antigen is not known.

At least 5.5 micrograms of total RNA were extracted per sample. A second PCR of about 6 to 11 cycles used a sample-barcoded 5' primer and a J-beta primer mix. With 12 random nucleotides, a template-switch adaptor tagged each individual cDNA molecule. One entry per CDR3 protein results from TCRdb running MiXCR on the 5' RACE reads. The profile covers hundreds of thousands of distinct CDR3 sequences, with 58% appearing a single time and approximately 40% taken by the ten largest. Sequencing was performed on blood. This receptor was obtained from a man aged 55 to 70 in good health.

Written as DNA, the CDR3 is TGTGCCAGCACCTTGAGCGGGGGCCAAGAGACCCAGTACTTC. It specifies CASTLSGGQETQYF. This rearrangement joins TRBV7-2 to TRBJ2-5, with TRBD2 identical over 8 bases. The germline V gene has CDR1 SGHTA and CDR2 FQGNSA. This CDR3 region has 14 residues. The J segment lost 1 base and the V segment lost 7 bases, leaving 5 bases of the junction unmatched.